The clone carrying this TCR beta chain was recorded at least ten times. The germline V gene has CDR1 SGDLS and CDR2 YYNGEE. V dropped 3 bases and J dropped 2; count of bases not matched to a gene: 1. The CDR3 has 13 amino acids. Combining a sample-barcoded 5' primer with a J-beta primer mix, a second PCR ran for 7 to 11 cycles. TCRdb re-analysed the 5' RACE reads in MiXCR, keeping a single row per CDR3 protein. The table includes hundreds of thousands of distinct CDR3 sequences, 22% detected once. This specimen belongs to a study of blood T cells in healthy people across ages. Input material: blood. The chain employs TRBV9 and TRBJ2-5; 7 bases align to TRBD1. The receptor's source is a man in his 70s in good health. The CDR3, as DNA: TGTGCCAGCAGCGAGACAGGGCAAGAGACCCAGTACTTC. This codes for CASSETGQETQYF.